A single sample gave rise to the 4 T cell receptor beta chains below, sequenced in a study of T-cell memory formation after mild COVID-19. TCRdb reprocessed the 5' RACE reads via MiXCR and lists one record per CDR3 protein. The sample records a few hundred thousand distinct CDR3 sequences, roughly an eighth being singletons. Source material: PBMCs or a T cell subset sorted from them (not recorded which). The receptors were sampled from a man aged 18 to 30 who had mild COVID-19 (a few samples of this study predate the infection). Cell type and time point are not known.

The chain combines TRBV20-1 with TRBJ2-1; D is uncertain. Trimming stripped 4 bases from V and 1 base from J, with 11 bases between. The CDR3 spans 14 residues. CDR1 is DFQATT and CDR2 is SNEGSKA in the germline V gene (reference sequence). CDR3 nucleotide sequence: TGCAGTGCTACGCCCCCAAGGTCCTACAATGAGCAGTTCTTC. Amino acid sequence: CSATPPRSYNEQFF.

This clonotype has more than one count but fewer than ten. V is TRBV3-1 and J is TRBJ2-1; D is possibly TRBD1 (6 bases). Trimming took off 8 bases at V and 3 bases at J, with 20 bases between the two ends. The germline CDR1 and CDR2 sequences are LGHDT and YNNKEL (reference sequence). The CDR3 spans 16 residues. CDR3 sequence reads: CASLGDQGKGYNEQFF. CDR3 DNA sequence: TGTGCCAGCTTGGGGGACCAGGGGAAGGGCTACAATGAGCAGTTCTTC.

This clonotype has a handful of counts. An end of the junction does not agree with germline; a read error may underlie this. V is TRBV7-7 and J is TRBJ2-1, with 16 bases lining up with TRBD2. The CDR3 runs 15 residues. Per the germline V gene, CDR1 is SSHAT and CDR2 is FNYEAQ (reference sequence). CDR3 in amino acids: CASSPGTSGGAVQFF. The DNA for the CDR3 is TGTGCTAGCAGCCCCGGGACTAGCGGGGGGGCGGTGCAGTTCTTC.

V and J are TRBV12-3 or TRBV12-4 and TRBJ1-4; maybe TRBD1 (6 bases). Trimming took 6 bases from V and 15 from J, leaving 20 bases between them. CDR3 length: 13 amino acids. The CDR3 loop is CASRRLGGQTVFF. CDR3 sequence (DNA): TGTGCCAGCAGAAGACTAGGGGGGCAGACTGTGTTTTTT.